The 24 T cell receptor beta chains given below trace back to one sample, sequenced in a study of shared clonotypes between healthy human individuals. Sequencing was performed with immunoSEQ multiplex PCR; in TCRdb, only in-frame clones are kept and a portion is missing. The repertoire holds about 2.4 million clones, with over 85% as singletons. The sequencing sample was made of naive CD4+ T cells from PBMCs. As to subset: CD45RA+ positively selected. The receptors originated from a man aged 18-30 years in good health. Some clones in this sample may be carry-over from other donors' samples.

The V and J genes are TRBV19 and TRBJ2-6; 7 bases line up with TRBD1. The CDR3 sequence is 19 residues long. V shed 7 bases, J shed 0 bases, and the junction held 15 bases outside the gene matches. Germline V gives CDR1 LNHDA, CDR2 SQIVND (reference sequence). The DNA of the CDR3 is TGTGCCAGTACTCCGAGGGTCGGACAGGAGTCCTCTGGGGCCAACGTCCTGACTTTC. Translation gives CASTPRVGQESSGANVLTF. The variable domain in full, completed from reference TRBV19 and TRBJ2-6, reads DGGITQSPKYLFRKEGQNVTLSCEQNLNHDAMYWYRQDPGQGLRLIYYSQIVNDFQKGDIAEGYSVSREKKESFPLTVTSAQKNPTAFYLCASTPRVGQESSGANVLTFGAGSRLTVL.

The genes are TRBV4-1 and TRBJ2-7; 8 bases are shared with TRBD2. Germline V gene data show CDR1 as MGHRA and CDR2 as YSYEKL. The CDR3 is made up of 17 amino acids. V was clipped by 0 bases and J by 0 bases; unmatched bases: 7. CDR3 DNA sequence: TGCGCCAGCAGCCAAGATTTTTTCGGGACTAGCTCCTACGAGCAGTACTTC. This codes for CASSQDFFGTSSYEQYF.

This clone was counted once. This chain uses TRBV19 with TRBJ2-3, with TRBD2 matching 13 bases. The junction had 6 bases not matched to a gene; V was cut back by 4 bases and J by 5 bases. Germline loops: CDR1 LNHDA, CDR2 SQIVND (reference sequence). The CDR3 loop spans 16 amino acids. The CDR3 reads CASSRGLAGNGDTQYF. The CDR3 DNA is TGTGCCAGTAGTAGGGGACTAGCGGGGAACGGAGATACGCAGTATTTT.

V usage is TRBV6-8 and J usage is TRBJ2-3, with a tentative D call TRBD2 (6 bases). V was clipped by 2 bases and J by 4 bases, with 16 bases between them. The germline gives CDR1 MNHGY, CDR2 SAAAGT. The CDR3 runs 16 residues. The DNA of the CDR3 is TGTGCCAGCAGTTACGGTTTTAGCGGATACGCAGATACGCAGTATTTT. Protein: CASSYGFSGYADTQYF.

The chain couples TRBV11-2 to TRBJ2-1; 13 bases are shared with TRBD2. V was pared by 3 bases and J by 2 bases, with 7 bases of the junction left unmatched. The CDR3 spans 18 residues. Per the germline V gene, CDR1 is SGHAT and CDR2 is FQNNGV. CDR3 DNA sequence: TGTGCCAGCAGCTTCAGGGGACTAGCGGGACAAACCTACAATGAGCAGTTCTTC. Protein product: CASSFRGLAGQTYNEQFF. The full variable domain, rest sourced from reference TRBV11-2 and TRBJ2-1, is EAGVAQSPRYKIIEKRQSVAFWCNPISGHATLYWYQQILGQGPKLLIQFQNNGVVDDSQLPKDRFSAERLKGVDSTLKIQPAKLEDSAVYLCASSFRGLAGQTYNEQFFGPGTRLTVL.

The V gene is TRBV9, the J gene TRBJ2-7, with TRBD2 identical over 11 bases. Germline loops: CDR1 SGDLS, CDR2 YYNGEE. V lost 4 bases and J lost 3; bases outside the gene matches: 6. The CDR3 totals 15 residues. The CDR3 DNA sequence: TGTGCCAGCAGCCTTAGCGGGAGGGCCGGCTACGAGCAGTACTTC. It is translated as CASSLSGRAGYEQYF. Combining the CDR3 with reference TRBV9 and TRBJ2-7 gives the whole variable domain DSGVTQTPKHLITATGQRVTLRCSPRSGDLSVYWYQQSLDQGLQFLIQYYNGEERAKGNILERFSAQQFPDLHSELNLSSLELGDSALYFCASSLSGRAGYEQYFGPGTRLTVT.

This clone has just one count. The rearrangement links TRBV5-1 to TRBJ1-1; D is uncertain. The V gene lost 4 bases and the J gene lost 1 base, with 11 bases spanning the gap. Germline CDR1 and CDR2: SGHRS and YFSETQ. The CDR3 contains 14 residues. This CDR3 reads CASSDPGGNTEAFF. Written as DNA, the CDR3 is TGCGCCAGCAGCGACCCGGGAGGGAACACTGAAGCTTTCTTT.

V and J are TRBV6-5 and TRBJ2-4; D is perhaps TRBD1 (5 bases). The CDR3 is 13 residues long. V lost 5 bases and J lost 6, with 11 bases in between. Per germline, CDR1 MNHEY and CDR2 SVGAGI. CDR3 nucleotides: TGTGCCAGCAGTCCAGGGTTAGCAAACATTCAGTACTTC. Amino acid sequence: CASSPGLANIQYF.

About this clone itself: Other DNA sequences in the same sample also yield this CDR3. The chain uses TRBV28 and TRBJ2-7; D gene unclear. The length of the CDR3 is 13 residues. V lost 2 bases and J 0 bases, leaving 5 bases between the germline ends. Germline loops: CDR1 MDHEN, CDR2 SYDVKM. The DNA for the CDR3 is TGTGCCAGCAGTTTAGGGCCCTCCTACGAGCAGTACTTC. It yields the protein CASSLGPSYEQYF.

As regards this clone: Different DNA sequences within this sample yield the same CDR3. The chain is built from TRBV27 and TRBJ1-5; D unclear. Per the germline V gene, CDR1 is MNHEY and CDR2 is SMNVEV (reference sequence). V gave up 1 base and J gave up 0 bases, with 7 bases separating them. The CDR3 contains 15 residues. The CDR3 DNA reads TGTGCCAGCAGTTTATGGGCAGATAGCAATCAGCCCCAGCATTTT. Its protein is CASSLWADSNQPQHF.

This chain joins TRBV5-6 and TRBJ2-2; TRBD1 is a possible D gene (6 bases). The V gene lost 2 bases and the J gene lost 5 bases, with 13 bases spanning the gap. CDR3 length equals 15 residues. Looked up from germline, CDR1 is SGHDT and CDR2 is YYEEEE. The CDR3 sequence is CASSFMGRGTGELFF. CDR3 coding DNA: TGTGCCAGCAGCTTTATGGGCAGGGGTACCGGGGAGCTGTTTTTT.

The J gene is TRBJ2-1, the V gene TRBV20-1, with 8 positions matching TRBD1. Germline-derived CDR1 and CDR2 are DFQATT and SNEGSKA (reference sequence). J gave up 9 bases and V 5 bases, and 3 bases lay outside the gene matches. The CDR3 loop spans 11 amino acids. The CDR3 DNA is TGCAGTGCTGGGGGACAGGCTGAGCAGTTCTTC. Its translation is CSAGGQAEQFF.

Remarks on this clone: In the same sample, other DNA sequences code for this CDR3. The chain carries TRBV2 and TRBJ2-5; no clear D gene. V lost 8 bases, J lost 5 bases, and 6 bases lay in between. Germline assignment: CDR1 SNHLY and CDR2 FYNNEI. The CDR3 runs to 10 residues. For the CDR3, the DNA is TGTGCCAGCTCCTTTGAGACCCAGTACTTC. Encoded protein: CASSFETQYF.

In DNA, the CDR3 is TGTGCCAGTAGTATACAAAAGGTGTTGGGTAACGCCGGGGAGCTGTTTTTT. This codes for CASSIQKVLGNAGELFF. The rearrangement uses TRBV19 and TRBJ2-2, with D unresolved. The CDR3 sequence is 17 residues long. Germline V gene sequence: CDR1 LNHDA, CDR2 SQIVND (reference sequence). V lost 2 bases to trimming and J lost 6 bases, with 19 bases between them.

The gene calls are TRBV5-4 and TRBJ2-3; tentatively, D is TRBD1 (6 bases). Germline V gene lookup returns CDR1 SGHNT and CDR2 YYREEE (reference sequence). V lost 3 bases, J lost 1 base, and 9 bases lay in between. The CDR3 has 14 amino acids. The CDR3 sequence: CASSWGRGTDTQYF. The CDR3 DNA reads TGTGCCAGCAGCTGGGGGCGCGGCACAGATACGCAGTATTTT.

This chain joins TRBV6-6 and TRBJ2-5; unclear D gene. Trimming took off 2 bases at V and 5 bases at J, with 12 bases between the two ends. CDR1 and CDR2 (germline): MNHNY, SVGAGI (reference sequence). The CDR3 is 14 residues long. The CDR3 nucleotides are TGTGCCAGCAGTTACCTTAGCCCCATGGAGACCCAGTACTTC. This translates into CASSYLSPMETQYF.

The gene calls are TRBV28 and TRBJ2-5; 8 bases match TRBD1. The J segment lost 2 bases and the V segment lost 5 bases, leaving 19 bases of the junction unmatched. CDR1 is MDHEN, CDR2 SYDVKM, per germline. This CDR3 has 19 amino acids. The CDR3 here is CASSAPPGQGRRKQETQYF. The CDR3 DNA reads as TGTGCCAGCAGTGCTCCGCCCGGACAGGGCAGGAGGAAGCAAGAGACCCAGTACTTC.

The CDR3 nucleotides read TGTGCCAGCGGACCAGGGGGCGCGAGGACTGAAGCTTTCTTT. Translated: CASGPGGARTEAFF. The rearrangement links TRBV7-2 to TRBJ1-1; 8 bases match TRBD1. Germline assignment: CDR1 SGHTA and CDR2 FQGNSA. The CDR3 contains 14 residues. V was clipped by 8 bases and J by 5 bases; unmatched bases: 10.

The rearrangement uses TRBV28 and TRBJ1-6; D not resolved. Germline V CDR1 and CDR2: MDHEN, SYDVKM. This CDR3 region has 15 residues. The V end lost 6 bases, the J end lost 9 bases, and 18 bases lay between the germline ends. Written as DNA, the CDR3 is TGTGCCAGCAGCCCTGTGCGGGGTGGTGGTTCACCCCTCCACTTT. This translates into CASSPVRGGGSPLHF.

V usage is TRBV15 and J usage is TRBJ2-3; D possibly corresponds to TRBD2 (5 bases). Germline CDR1 is LNHNV and CDR2 is YYDKDF (reference sequence). Trimming shortened V by 1 base and J by 2 bases, and 13 bases separated the two germline ends. The CDR3 totals 16 residues. CDR3 amino acids: CATSRGALGDTDTQYF. CDR3 DNA sequence: TGTGCCACCAGCAGAGGTGCCCTCGGGGACACAGATACGCAGTATTTT.

V is TRBV19 and J is TRBJ1-1, with D maybe TRBD1 (5 bases). Germline-derived CDR1 and CDR2 are LNHDA and SQIVND (reference sequence). Trimming removed 1 base at V and 1 base at J, with 7 bases between. This CDR3 has 14 amino acids. CDR3 amino acids: CASSIGGKNTEAFF. The CDR3 DNA sequence: TGTGCCAGTAGTATAGGGGGGAAGAACACTGAAGCTTTCTTT. The whole variable domain, filled in from reference TRBV19 and TRBJ1-1, reads DGGITQSPKYLFRKEGQNVTLSCEQNLNHDAMYWYRQDPGQGLRLIYYSQIVNDFQKGDIAEGYSVSREKKESFPLTVTSAQKNPTAFYLCASSIGGKNTEAFFGQGTRLTVV.

The chain couples TRBV7-7 to TRBJ1-4, with TRBD1 matching over 7 bases. This CDR3 comprises 17 residues. Germline V gene lookup returns CDR1 SSHAT and CDR2 FNYEAQ (reference sequence). V trimming: 5 bases; J trimming: 0 bases; junction bases outside the gene matches: 9. The CDR3 DNA follows: TGTGCCAGCAGCCCGGACAGGCGGACCGCAACTAATGAAAAACTGTTTTTT. Encoded protein: CASSPDRRTATNEKLFF.

The rearrangement joins TRBV6-5 to TRBJ2-7; maybe TRBD2 (5 bases). Germline-derived CDR1 and CDR2 are MNHEY and SVGAGI. The CDR3 is made up of 15 amino acids. V shed 4 bases and J shed 3 bases, with 16 bases lying between them. The CDR3 is CASSSGRPDFYEQYF. Here the CDR3 DNA reads TGTGCCAGCAGTTCGGGCAGGCCGGACTTCTACGAGCAGTACTTC.

This clone has only one observation. V gene TRBV7-9 combines with J gene TRBJ1-2, with a weak D call TRBD1 (5 bases). V lost 3 bases, J lost 3 bases, and 11 bases lay in between. Germline V gene data show CDR1 as SEHNR and CDR2 as FQNEAQ (reference sequence). This CDR3 has 14 amino acids. CDR3 region: CASSFSGGHYGYTF. For the CDR3, the DNA is TGTGCCAGCAGCTTTTCGGGGGGACACTATGGCTACACCTTC.